This TCR beta chain was identified in a study of control samples from healthy donors and cancer patients. Here immunoSEQ multiplex PCR was the method, and the copy in TCRdb shows in-frame clones only, minus some. Of 150,000 to 200,000 clones listed, 80% to 95% are singletons. What was sequenced was blood. The receptor's source is a woman aged 25 to 39 in good health.

The CDR3 sequence is CASNAGRNTGELFF. DNA of the CDR3: TGTGCCAGCAACGCAGGGAGGAACACCGGGGAGCTGTTTTTT. The rearrangement uses TRBV6-5 and TRBJ2-2; the D gene could be TRBD1 or TRBD2 (5 bases each). Trimming shortened V by 7 bases and J by 1 base, and 10 bases separated the two germline ends. The CDR3 is made up of 14 amino acids. Germline CDR1 reads MNHEY; CDR2 reads SVGAGI.